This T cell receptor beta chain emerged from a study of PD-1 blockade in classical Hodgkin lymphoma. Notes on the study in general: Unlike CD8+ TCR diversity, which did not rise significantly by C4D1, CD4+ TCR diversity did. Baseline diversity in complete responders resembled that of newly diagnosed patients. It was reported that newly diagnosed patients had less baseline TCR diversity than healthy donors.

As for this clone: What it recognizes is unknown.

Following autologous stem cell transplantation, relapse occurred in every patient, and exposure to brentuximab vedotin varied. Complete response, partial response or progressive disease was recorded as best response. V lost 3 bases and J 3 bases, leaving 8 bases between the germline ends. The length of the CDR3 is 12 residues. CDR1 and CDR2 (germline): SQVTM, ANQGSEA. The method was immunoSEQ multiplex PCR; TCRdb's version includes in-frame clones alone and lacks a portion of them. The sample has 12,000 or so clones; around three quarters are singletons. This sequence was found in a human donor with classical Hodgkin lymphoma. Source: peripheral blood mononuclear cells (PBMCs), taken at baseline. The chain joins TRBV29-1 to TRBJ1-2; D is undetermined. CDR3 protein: CSVDKGYYGYTF. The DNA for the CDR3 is TGCAGCGTTGATAAGGGTTACTATGGCTACACCTTC. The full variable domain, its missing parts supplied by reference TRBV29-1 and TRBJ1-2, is SAVISQKPSRDICQRGTSLTIQCQVDSQVTMMFWYRQQPGQSLTLIATANQGSEATYESGFVIDKFPISRPNLTFSTLTVSNMSPEDSSIYLCSVDKGYYGYTFGSGTRLTVV.